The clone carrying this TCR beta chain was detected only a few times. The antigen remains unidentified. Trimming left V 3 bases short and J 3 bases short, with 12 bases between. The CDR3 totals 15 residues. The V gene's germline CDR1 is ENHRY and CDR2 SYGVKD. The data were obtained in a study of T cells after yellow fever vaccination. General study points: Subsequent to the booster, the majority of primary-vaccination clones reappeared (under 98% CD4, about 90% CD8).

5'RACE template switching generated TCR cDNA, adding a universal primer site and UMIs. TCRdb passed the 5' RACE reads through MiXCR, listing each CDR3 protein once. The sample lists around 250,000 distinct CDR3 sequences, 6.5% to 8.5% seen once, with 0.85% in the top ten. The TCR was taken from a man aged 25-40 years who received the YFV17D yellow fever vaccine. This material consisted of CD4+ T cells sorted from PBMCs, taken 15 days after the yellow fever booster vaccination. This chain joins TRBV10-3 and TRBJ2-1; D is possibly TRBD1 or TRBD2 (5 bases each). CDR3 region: CAISDVGAGYNEQFF. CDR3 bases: TGTGCCATCAGTGATGTAGGGGCGGGCTACAATGAGCAGTTCTTC.